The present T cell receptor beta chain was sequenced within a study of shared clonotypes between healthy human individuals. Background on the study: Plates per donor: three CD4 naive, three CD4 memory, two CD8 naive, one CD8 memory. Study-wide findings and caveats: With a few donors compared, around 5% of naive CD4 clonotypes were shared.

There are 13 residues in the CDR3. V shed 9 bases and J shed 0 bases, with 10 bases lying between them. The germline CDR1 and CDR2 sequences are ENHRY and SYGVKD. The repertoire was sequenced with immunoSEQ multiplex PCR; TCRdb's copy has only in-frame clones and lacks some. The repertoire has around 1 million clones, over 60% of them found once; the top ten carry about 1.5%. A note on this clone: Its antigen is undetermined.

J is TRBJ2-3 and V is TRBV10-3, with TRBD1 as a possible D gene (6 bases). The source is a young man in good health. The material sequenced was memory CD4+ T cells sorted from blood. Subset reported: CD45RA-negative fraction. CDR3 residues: CAIRTESTDTQYF. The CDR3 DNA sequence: TGTGCCATTAGGACAGAGAGCACAGATACGCAGTATTTT.